This TCR beta chain is from a study of shared clonotypes between healthy human individuals. Produced via immunoSEQ multiplex PCR; TCRdb's table is partial and in-frame only. The sample has 2.5 million or so clones; 90% to 95% are singletons. Trimming removed 8 bases from V and 7 bases from J, with 17 bases in between. The CDR3 totals 13 residues. Germline lookup yields CDR1 MDHEN and CDR2 SYDVKM. The receptor's source is a man between 18 and 29 years old in good health. The sequencing input was naive CD4+ T cells sorted from blood. The subset was: CD45RA+ positively selected. V gene TRBV28 combines with J gene TRBJ1-2; a weak D match, TRBD1 (6 bases). As DNA, the CDR3 is TGTGCCAGCTTTCGACGGGGGGCGCTTGGCTACACCTTC. Translated: CASFRRGALGYTF.